This TCR beta chain is from a study of T cells after yellow fever vaccination. About the research overall: Fractions of low cell number were prepared using SMART-Seq v4 Ultra Low Input.

Worth noting for this clonotype: Antigen unknown.

V was cut by 0 bases and J by 1 base, with 6 bases left in between. From germline, CDR1 is KGHSH and CDR2 LQKENI. The CDR3 contains 14 residues. The study's findings and limits: In post-booster samples, most primary-vaccination clones reappeared (approximately 96% CD4, over 70% CD8).

Template-switching 5'RACE yielded the TCR cDNA; a universal primer site and UMIs were added in the process. TCRdb analysed the 5' RACE reads with MiXCR anew, one entry per CDR3 protein. Among about 310,000 distinct CDR3 sequences, less than 4.5% were seen once, and the ten largest hold about 20%. The chain links TRBV18 to TRBJ1-1, with no clear D. This clonotype was obtained from a man younger than 35 who received the YFV17D yellow fever vaccine. Sequenced here: PBMCs, sampled on the day of the yellow fever booster vaccination. In DNA form, the CDR3 reads TGTGCCAGCTCACCACCTCAATCGAACACTGAAGCTTTCTTT. As protein: CASSPPQSNTEAFF.